This entry describes one TCR beta chain. Its antigen is currently unknown. Nominally healthy donors were sampled, though unrecorded immune exposures were likely. The data belong to a study of cytomegalovirus exposure and HLA in healthy donors. Regarding the study as a whole: Among the most significant clusters, several appeared linked to common viral pathogens in a later analysis.

PCR employed 60 Vbeta and 13 Jbeta primers. Authors' processing steps: Unique TCR beta chains numbered roughly 80 million in a later analysis, with roughly 10 million shared. Assay: immunoSEQ multiplex PCR; the TCRdb copy retains only in-frame clones and omits some. The D gene and trimming were derived from the DNA, and the V and J assignments and clone size from that table. The data hold under 95,000 clones, with roughly 73% observed a single time. The sample was PBMCs. The sequence was obtained from a boy aged 5-17 years in good health and CMV-seronegative.

In DNA, the CDR3 is TGTGCCAGCAGCCCCCGACCGGGAGAGCAGTACTTC. Its translation is CASSPRPGEQYF. V usage is TRBV5-6 and J usage is TRBJ2-7; maybe TRBD2 (5 bases). The CDR3 runs to 12 residues. Germline CDR1 reads SGHDT; CDR2 reads YYEEEE. V lost 4 bases to trimming and J lost 7 bases, with 12 bases between them.